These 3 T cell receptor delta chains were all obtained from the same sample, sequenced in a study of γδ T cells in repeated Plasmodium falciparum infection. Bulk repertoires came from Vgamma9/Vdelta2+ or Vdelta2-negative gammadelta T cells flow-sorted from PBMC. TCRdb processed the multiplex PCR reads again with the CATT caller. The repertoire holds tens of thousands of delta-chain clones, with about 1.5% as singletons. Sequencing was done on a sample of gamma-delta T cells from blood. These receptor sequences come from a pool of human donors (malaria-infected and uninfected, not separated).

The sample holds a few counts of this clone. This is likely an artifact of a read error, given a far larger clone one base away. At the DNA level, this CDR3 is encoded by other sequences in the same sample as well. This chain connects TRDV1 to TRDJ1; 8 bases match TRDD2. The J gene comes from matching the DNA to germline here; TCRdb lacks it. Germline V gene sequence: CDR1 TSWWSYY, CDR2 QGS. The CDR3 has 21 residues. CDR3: CALGGFRLPTAGARYTDKLIF. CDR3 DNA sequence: TGCGCTCTTGGGGGTTTTCGACTTCCTACTGCTGGGGCTAGGTACACCGATAAACTCATCTTT.

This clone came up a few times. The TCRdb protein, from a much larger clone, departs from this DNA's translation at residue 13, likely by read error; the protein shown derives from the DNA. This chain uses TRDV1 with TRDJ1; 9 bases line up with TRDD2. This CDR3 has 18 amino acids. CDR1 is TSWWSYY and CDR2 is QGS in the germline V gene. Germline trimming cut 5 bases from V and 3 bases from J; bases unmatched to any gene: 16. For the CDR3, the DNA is TGTGCTCTTGGGAACCTTCCTACGAAGTCTACGTACGCCGATAAACTCATCTTT. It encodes CALGNLPTKSTYADKLIF.

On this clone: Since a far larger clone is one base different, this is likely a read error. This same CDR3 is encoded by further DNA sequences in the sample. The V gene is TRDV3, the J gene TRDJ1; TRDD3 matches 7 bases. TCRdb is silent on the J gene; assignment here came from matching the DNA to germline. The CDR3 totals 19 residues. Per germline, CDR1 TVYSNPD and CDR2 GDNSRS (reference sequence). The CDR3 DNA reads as TGTGCTCAGCGACATCCGCCCTACTGGGGACCGAGGTACACCGATAAACTCATCTTT. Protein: CAQRHPPYWGPRYTDKLIF.